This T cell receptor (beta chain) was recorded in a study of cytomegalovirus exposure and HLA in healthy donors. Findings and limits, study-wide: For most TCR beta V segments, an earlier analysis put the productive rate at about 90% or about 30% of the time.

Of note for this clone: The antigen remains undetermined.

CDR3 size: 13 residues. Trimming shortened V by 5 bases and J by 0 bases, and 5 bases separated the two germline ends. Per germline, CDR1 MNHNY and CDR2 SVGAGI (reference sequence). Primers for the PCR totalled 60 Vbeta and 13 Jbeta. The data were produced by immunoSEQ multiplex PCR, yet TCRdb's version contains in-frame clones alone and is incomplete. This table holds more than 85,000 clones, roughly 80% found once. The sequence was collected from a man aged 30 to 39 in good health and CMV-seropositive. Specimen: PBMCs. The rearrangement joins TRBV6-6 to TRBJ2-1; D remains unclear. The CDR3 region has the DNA TGTGCCAGCAGTCTTTCCTCCTACAATGAGCAGTTCTTC. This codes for CASSLSSYNEQFF.